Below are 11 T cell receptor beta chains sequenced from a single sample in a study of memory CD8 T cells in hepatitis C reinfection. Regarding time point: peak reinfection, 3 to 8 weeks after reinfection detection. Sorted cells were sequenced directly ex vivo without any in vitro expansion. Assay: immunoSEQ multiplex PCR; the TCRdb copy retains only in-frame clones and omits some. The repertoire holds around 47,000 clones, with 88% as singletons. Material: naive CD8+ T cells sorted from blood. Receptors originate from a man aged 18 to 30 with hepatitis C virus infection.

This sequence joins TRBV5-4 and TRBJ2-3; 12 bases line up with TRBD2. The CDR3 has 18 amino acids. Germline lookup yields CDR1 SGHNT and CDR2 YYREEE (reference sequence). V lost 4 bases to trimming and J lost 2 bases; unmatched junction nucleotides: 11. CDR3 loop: CASSAGTSGLGLTDTQYF. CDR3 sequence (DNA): TGTGCCAGCAGCGCGGGGACTAGCGGGCTGGGACTCACAGATACGCAGTATTTT.

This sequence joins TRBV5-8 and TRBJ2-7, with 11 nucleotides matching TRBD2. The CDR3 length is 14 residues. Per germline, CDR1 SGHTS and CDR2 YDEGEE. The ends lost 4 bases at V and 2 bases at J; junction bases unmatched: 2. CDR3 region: CASSVGLAAYEQYF. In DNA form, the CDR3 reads TGTGCCAGCAGCGTGGGACTAGCGGCCTACGAGCAGTACTTC.

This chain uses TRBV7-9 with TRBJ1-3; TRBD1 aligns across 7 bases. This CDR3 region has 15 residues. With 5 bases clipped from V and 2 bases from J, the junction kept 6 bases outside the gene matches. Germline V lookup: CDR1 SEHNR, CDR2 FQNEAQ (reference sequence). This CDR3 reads CASSAAGTAGNTIYF. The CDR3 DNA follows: TGTGCCAGCAGCGCCGCCGGGACAGCTGGAAACACCATATATTTT.

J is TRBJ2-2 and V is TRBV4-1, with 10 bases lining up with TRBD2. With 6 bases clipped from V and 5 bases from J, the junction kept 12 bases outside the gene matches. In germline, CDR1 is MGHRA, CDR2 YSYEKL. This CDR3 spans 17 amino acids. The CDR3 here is CASRLEGLAGETGELFF. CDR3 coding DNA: TGCGCCAGCAGGCTAGAGGGTCTAGCGGGAGAAACCGGGGAGCTGTTTTTT.

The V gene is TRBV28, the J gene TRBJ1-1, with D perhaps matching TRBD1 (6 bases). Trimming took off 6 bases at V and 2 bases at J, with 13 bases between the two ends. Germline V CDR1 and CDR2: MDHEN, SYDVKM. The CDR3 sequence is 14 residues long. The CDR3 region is CASRSARGNTEAFF. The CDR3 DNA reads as TGTGCCAGCAGGTCTGCCAGGGGTAACACTGAAGCTTTCTTT.

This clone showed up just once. CDR3 residues: CASSPYDGETQYF. The CDR3 bases are TGCGCCAGCAGCCCCTATGATGGAGAGACCCAGTACTTC. J is TRBJ2-5 and V is TRBV4-1; D call uncertain. This CDR3 has 13 residues. Germline V CDR1 and CDR2: MGHRA, YSYEKL. The V and J ends lost 4 bases and 4 bases respectively, with 10 bases between them.

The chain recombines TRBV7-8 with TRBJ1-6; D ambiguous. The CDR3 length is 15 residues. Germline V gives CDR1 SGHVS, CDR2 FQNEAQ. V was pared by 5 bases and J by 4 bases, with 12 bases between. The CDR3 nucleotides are TGTGCCAGCAGCCCCCAACAGCTGTATAATTCACCCCTCCACTTT. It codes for CASSPQQLYNSPLHF.

The CDR3 protein is CASSVSTRGLYGYTF. In DNA form, the CDR3 reads TGTGCCAGTAGTGTCTCAACAAGGGGACTCTATGGCTACACCTTC. The chain carries TRBV19 and TRBJ1-2; D may be TRBD1 (5 bases). Germline CDR1 LNHDA, CDR2 SQIVND (reference sequence). The V gene lost 5 bases and the J gene lost 4 bases, with 17 bases spanning the gap. The CDR3 consists of 15 residues.

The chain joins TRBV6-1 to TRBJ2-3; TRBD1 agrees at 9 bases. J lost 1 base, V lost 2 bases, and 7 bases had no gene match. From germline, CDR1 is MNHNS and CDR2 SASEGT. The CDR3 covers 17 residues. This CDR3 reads CASSELLDRGGTDTQYF. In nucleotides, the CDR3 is TGTGCCAGCAGTGAACTCCTGGACAGGGGAGGCACAGATACGCAGTATTTT.

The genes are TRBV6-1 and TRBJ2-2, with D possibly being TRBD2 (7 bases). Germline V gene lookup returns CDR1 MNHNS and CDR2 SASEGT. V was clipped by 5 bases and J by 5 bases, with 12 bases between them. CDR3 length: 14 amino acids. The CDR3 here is CASSWGGQTGELFF. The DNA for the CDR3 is TGTGCCAGCAGTTGGGGGGGGCAAACCGGGGAGCTGTTTTTT.

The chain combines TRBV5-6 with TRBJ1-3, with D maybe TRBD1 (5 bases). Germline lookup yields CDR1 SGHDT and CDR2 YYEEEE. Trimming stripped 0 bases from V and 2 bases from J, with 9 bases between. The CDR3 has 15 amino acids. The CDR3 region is CASSLEGVTGNTIYF. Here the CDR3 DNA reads TGTGCCAGCAGCTTGGAAGGGGTCACTGGAAACACCATATATTTT.